This T cell receptor beta chain emerged from a study of blood T cell repertoires in COVID-19. Across the whole study: PBMCs, B-cell-depleted T cells, or T cells provided the cDNA or gDNA that made up the material.

Sequenced by immunoSEQ multiplex PCR; TCRdb stores in-frame clones only, minus some. This sample has more than 300,000 clones, with almost 90% found just once. V dropped 0 bases and J dropped 14 bases, with 13 bases sitting between them. This CDR3 has 13 amino acids. Germline V gives CDR1 LGHDT, CDR2 YNNKEL (reference sequence). The chain links TRBV3-1 (or the pseudogene TRBV3-2) to TRBJ2-2; possible D gene TRBD1, 7 bases. The receptor was isolated from a woman in her 70s with COVID-19, enrolled during active disease. The source material was peripheral blood. Here the CDR3 DNA reads TGTGCCAGCAGCCAAGAGCGGGACAGAGTTCTGTTTTTT. Translating gives CASSQERDRVLFF.